This T cell receptor (beta chain) is drawn from a study of blood T cells in healthy people across ages. Turning to the study itself: About one barcoded beta molecule per two T cells was the capture yield of template switching. Study observations and caveats: It was found that TCR beta diversity correlated strongly with the percentage of naive T cells.

The sample holds a few counts of this clonotype. As yet, its antigen is unknown. A sample-barcoded 5' primer and a J-beta primer mix were used in a second PCR of roughly 7 to 12 cycles. MiXCR, applied by TCRdb to the 5' RACE reads, yields one record per CDR3 protein. Of around 870,000 distinct CDR3 sequences listed, about 30% are singletons. Specimen: blood. The sequence derives from a woman aged 80 or older in good health.

The DNA for the CDR3 is TGTGCCAGCAGTATAACCGGGACAGTGACAAATCAGCCCCAGCATTTT. Encoded protein: CASSITGTVTNQPQHF. This chain connects TRBV27 to TRBJ1-5; TRBD1 matches 7 bases. The V gene end was trimmed by 5 bases and the J gene end by 4 bases; junction bases not matched to a gene: 11. CDR3 length equals 16 residues. Looked up from germline, CDR1 is MNHEY and CDR2 is SMNVEV (reference sequence).